The next 2 T cell receptor beta chains were all read from a single sample in a study of blood T cell repertoires in COVID-19. Sequencing was performed with immunoSEQ multiplex PCR; in TCRdb, only in-frame clones are kept and a portion is missing. The sample lists around 400,000 clones, more than 75% seen once, with 8.5% to 12% in the top ten. The sequenced sample consisted of peripheral blood. These receptors were collected from a woman in her twenties or thirties with COVID-19, enrolled during active disease.

This chain links TRBV5-1 with TRBJ1-6, with D perhaps matching TRBD1 (6 bases). Trimming took off 5 bases at V and 6 bases at J, with 15 bases between the two ends. The CDR3 totals 15 residues. Germline CDR1 and CDR2: SGHRS and YFSETQ. The DNA for the CDR3 is TGCGCCAGCAGAGAACCAGGGGCGCCTAATTCACCCCTCCACTTT. This sequence encodes CASREPGAPNSPLHF.

V usage is TRBV14 and J usage is TRBJ2-3; 11 bases agree with TRBD2. Trimming at V came to 5 bases and at J to 6 bases, leaving 4 bases not matched to a gene. This CDR3 has 14 residues. The germline V gene has CDR1 SGHDN and CDR2 FVKESK. CDR3 sequence: CASSYRLAGDTQYF. DNA for the CDR3: TGTGCCAGCAGCTACCGACTAGCGGGGGATACGCAGTATTTT.